Listed below are T cell receptor beta chains from one sample, sequenced in a study of CD8+CD57+ T cells in acquired aplastic anemia. TCRdb used MiXCR to reprocess the reads, holding one entry per CDR3 protein. This sample has fewer than 150,000 distinct CDR3 sequences; 48% occur once, and the top ten carry 2% to 3%. Input material: sorted CD4+, CD8+, or CD8+CD57+ T cells (not recorded which) from PBMCs. The receptors come from a human donor in good health, serving as a control. CDR3s include the opening cysteine and the closing phenylalanine or tryptophan. D genes are given only for firm matches. Only part of the rows carry a size: once, few, many, or a class if the clone is expanded.

len,d_gene,v_gene,j_gene,abundance,CDR3aa,CDR3nt
13,-,TRBV10-2,TRBJ1-1,-,CASSESRRSEAFF,TGCGCCAGCAGTGAGAGCCGGCGGTCTGAAGCTTTCTTT
17,TRBD2,TRBV25-1,TRBJ2-3,-,CASSLSPLAGVTDTQYF,TGTGCCAGCAGTTTATCCCCACTAGCGGGAGTAACAGATACGCAGTATTTT
20,TRBD2,TRBV11-1,TRBJ2-1,-,CASSLVSLHAAGGDGNEQFF,TGTGCCAGCAGCTTAGTTTCTCTCCATGCAGCGGGGGGAGACGGGAATGAGCAGTTCTTC
15,TRBD1,TRBV10-2,TRBJ2-1,-,CASVPGTVTYNEQFF,TGCGCCAGCGTGCCTGGGACAGTCACCTACAATGAGCAGTTCTTC
14,-,TRBV6-1,TRBJ1-6,many,CASTGSLYNSPLHF,TGTGCCAGCACCGGGAGCCTGTATAATTCACCCCTCCACTTT
14,-,TRBV15,TRBJ2-7,few,CATSRKGGIGEQYF,TGTGCCACCAGTCGAAAAGGGGGGATAGGCGAGCAGTACTTC
13,-,TRBV14,TRBJ1-1,many,CASSRQMNTEAFF,TGTGCCAGCAGCCGACAGATGAACACTGAAGCTTTCTTT
19,TRBD1,TRBV25-1,TRBJ2-1,-,CASSPIQGWGQGPSHEQFF,TGTGCCAGCAGTCCGATTCAGGGATGGGGACAGGGTCCCTCACATGAGCAGTTCTTC
17,TRBD2,TRBV6-1,TRBJ2-1,-,CASSPRTSGGRYNEQFF,TGTGCCAGCAGTCCCCGGACTAGCGGGGGTCGCTACAATGAGCAGTTCTTC
14,-,TRBV27,TRBJ1-5,few,CASSFRPRGQPQHF,TGTGCCAGCAGTTTTCGCCCGAGGGGCCAGCCCCAGCATTTT
13,TRBD1,TRBV2,TRBJ1-2,-,CASSGQGGYGYTF,TGTGCCAGCAGCGGACAGGGAGGATATGGCTACACCTTC
12,-,TRBV29-1,TRBJ2-3,-,CSVEGSTDTQYF,TGCAGCGTTGAAGGGAGCACAGATACGCAGTATTTT
13,-,TRBV2,TRBJ2-2,-,CASSRGVSGELFF,TGTGCCAGCAGCAGGGGCGTAAGCGGGGAGCTGTTTTTT
14,-,TRBV24-1,TRBJ2-5,-,CATSESRVQETQYF,TGTGCCACCAGTGAAAGTAGGGTACAAGAGACCCAGTACTTC
14,TRBD2,TRBV6-2/TRBV6-3,TRBJ2-3,-,CASRGGVSTDTQYF,TGTGCCAGCAGGGGGGGGGTAAGCACAGATACGCAGTATTTT
13,-,TRBV24-1,TRBJ1-6,few,CATSKAEYSPLHF,TGTGCCACCAGTAAGGCCGAATATTCACCCCTCCACTTT
17,-,TRBV15,TRBJ1-6,-,CATSRGLPRDGNSPLHF,TGTGCCACCAGCAGGGGACTACCGCGGGACGGCAATTCACCCCTCCACTTT
13,TRBD2,TRBV10-3,TRBJ2-5,-,CASTGGAGETQYF,TGTGCCAGCACCGGGGGGGCGGGAGAGACCCAGTACTTC
17,TRBD2,TRBV7-9,TRBJ2-7,once,CASSVRLGGGPPYEQYF,TGTGCCAGCAGTGTGAGGTTGGGGGGGGGACCTCCCTACGAGCAGTACTTC
14,TRBD1,TRBV6-2/TRBV6-3,TRBJ1-3,many,CASTRGYSGNTIYF,TGTGCCAGCACCAGGGGGTACTCTGGAAACACCATATATTTT
14,-,TRBV5-1,TRBJ2-3,-,CASSTDREHNEQYF,TGCGCCAGCAGCACCGACCGGGAGCACAATGAGCAGTATTTT
14,-,TRBV9,TRBJ1-5,-,CASSVTGDLGPQHF,TGTGCCAGCAGCGTCACCGGAGATCTGGGGCCCCAGCATTTT
11,-,TRBV2,TRBJ1-1,-,CASRRSTEAFF,TGTGCCAGTAGGAGGAGCACTGAAGCTTTCTTT
15,-,TRBV29-1,TRBJ2-6,-,CSVEYGASGANVLTF,TGCAGCGTCGAATACGGGGCGTCTGGGGCCAACGTCCTGACTTTC
16,TRBD2,TRBV7-3,TRBJ2-1,-,CASSSGTSGGANEQFF,TGTGCCAGCAGCTCCGGGACTAGCGGGGGGGCCAATGAGCAGTTCTTC
16,TRBD2,TRBV11-1,TRBJ2-7,-,CASSPRASGGANEQYF,TGTGCCAGCAGCCCAAGGGCTAGCGGGGGGGCGAACGAGCAGTACTTC
15,-,TRBV9,TRBJ1-1,many,CASSVSADLNTEAFF,TGTGCCAGCAGCGTATCGGCGGACCTGAACACTGAAGCTTTCTTT
14,TRBD1,TRBV9,TRBJ1-2,-,CASNAGGTNYGYTF,TGTGCCAGCAATGCAGGGGGCACTAACTATGGCTACACCTTC
15,TRBD1,TRBV20-1,TRBJ2-7,many,CSASSRTGITYEQYF,TGCAGTGCTAGTTCCCGGACAGGGATCACCTACGAGCAGTACTTC
13,-,TRBV7-2,TRBJ2-1,many,CASSIGARNEQFF,TGTGCCAGCAGCATCGGTGCGCGTAATGAGCAGTTCTTC
16,-,TRBV11-1,TRBJ1-2,few,CASSGKGKRVNYGYTF,TGTGCCAGCAGTGGGAAAGGGAAGAGGGTTAACTATGGCTACACCTTC
14,TRBD1,TRBV29-1,TRBJ1-5,-,CSVTLGTDYQPQHF,TGCAGCGTGACCCTGGGGACAGATTATCAGCCCCAGCATTTT
14,-,TRBV9,TRBJ1-1,many,CASSVVGGGTEAFF,TGTGCCAGCAGCGTAGTCGGTGGAGGCACTGAAGCTTTCTTT
16,TRBD2,TRBV20-1,TRBJ2-3,few,CSAMGLAGRGGDTQYF,TGCAGTGCTATGGGACTAGCGGGGCGGGGTGGAGATACGCAGTATTTT
15,-,TRBV19,TRBJ1-5,-,CASSLSQESNQPQHF,TGTGCCAGTAGCCTCTCACAGGAAAGCAATCAGCCCCAGCATTTT
15,-,TRBV29-1,TRBJ2-3,once,CSVVPAGSNADTQYF,TGCAGCGTTGTTCCGGCAGGGTCTAATGCAGATACGCAGTATTTT
18,TRBD1,TRBV5-4,TRBJ2-1,few,CASSFLSTGTVAYNEQFF,TGTGCCAGCAGCTTCCTATCGACCGGGACAGTGGCCTACAATGAGCAGTTCTTC
15,TRBD2,TRBV15,TRBJ2-5,many,CATSRGGGGGETQYF,TGTGCCACCAGCAGAGGCGGGGGGGGGGGAGAGACCCAGTACTTC
13,-,TRBV7-9,TRBJ1-1,many,CASSLARRDEAFF,TGTGCCAGCAGCTTAGCCCGGAGGGATGAAGCTTTCTTT
13,-,TRBV24-1,TRBJ1-2,-,CATSASKGLGYTF,TGTGCCACCAGTGCCAGCAAAGGTCTAGGCTACACCTTC
15,-,TRBV5-1,TRBJ2-2,many,CASCGIKSNTGELFF,TGCGCCAGCTGCGGGATAAAATCGAACACCGGGGAGCTGTTTTTT
15,TRBD2,TRBV7-3,TRBJ2-5,many,CASSSSGTWGETQYF,TGTGCCAGCAGTTCTAGCGGGACTTGGGGAGAGACCCAGTACTTC
16,-,TRBV15,TRBJ2-3,-,CATRPRQASGFNTQYF,TGTGCCACCAGACCTCGACAGGCTAGCGGTTTTAATACGCAGTATTTT
16,TRBD1,TRBV10-3,TRBJ1-6,-,CAISDPQGAVDSPLHF,TGTGCCATCAGTGACCCACAGGGGGCCGTTGATTCACCCCTCCACTTT
13,-,TRBV30,TRBJ2-7,few,CAWVPLGTYEQYF,TGTGCCTGGGTGCCTTTGGGGACCTACGAGCAGTACTTC